A single sample is the source of the 16 T cell receptor beta chains below, sequenced in a study of cytomegalovirus exposure and HLA in healthy donors. PCR was performed using 60 Vbeta and 13 Jbeta primers. Sequencing used immunoSEQ multiplex PCR; TCRdb keeps in-frame clones, though not all of them. The sample lists under 200,000 clones; about three quarters were seen once. Sequencing used PBMCs. These TCRs come from a woman in her 40s in good health and CMV-seronegative.

The chain carries TRBV7-9 and TRBJ2-7; TRBD2 matches at 12 bases. Losses at the gene ends were 5 bases for V and 2 bases for J; bases not matched to a gene: 13. From germline, CDR1 is SEHNR and CDR2 FQNEAQ (reference sequence). This CDR3 region has 18 residues. CDR3 protein: CASSMAATSGGPAYEQYF. The CDR3 DNA is TGTGCCAGCAGCATGGCGGCAACTAGCGGGGGGCCGGCCTACGAGCAGTACTTC.

In this sample, this clone turned up once. The chain has TRBV5-6 and TRBJ2-3; no firm D call. Deletions cut 0 bases from V and 1 base from J, with 3 bases between. The CDR3 runs to 13 residues. Germline loops: CDR1 SGHDT, CDR2 YYEEEE. CDR3 protein: CASSLAGTDTQYF. The CDR3 nucleotides are TGTGCCAGCAGCTTGGCGGGCACAGATACGCAGTATTTT.

This clone was seen more than once but under ten times. This sequence joins TRBV29-1 and TRBJ2-2, with 13 bases matching TRBD2. The J segment lost 4 bases and the V segment lost 1 base, leaving 9 bases of the junction unmatched. The CDR3 is 18 amino acids. The germline gives CDR1 SQVTM, CDR2 ANQGSEA. The CDR3 here is CSVEVDGLAGDCTGELFF. CDR3 bases: TGCAGCGTTGAAGTTGATGGACTAGCGGGGGACTGCACCGGGGAGCTGTTTTTT.

This chain links TRBV2 with TRBJ1-2; possibly TRBD1 for D (5 bases). CDR1 is SNHLY, CDR2 FYNNEI, per germline. V was cut by 7 bases and J by 1 base, with 13 bases left in between. The CDR3 contains 14 residues. The CDR3 nucleotides are TGTGCCAGCATATGGGGACTGCTTAACTATGGCTACACCTTC. Protein product: CASIWGLLNYGYTF.

V gene TRBV4-1 combines with J gene TRBJ1-5; D possibly corresponds to TRBD1 (6 bases). The ends were cut back, 1 base at V and 0 bases at J, with 10 bases in the middle. The CDR3 totals 16 residues. CDR1 MGHRA and CDR2 YSYEKL come from the germline V gene. The CDR3 nucleotides read TGCGCCAGCAGCCAAGTCAGGGGAAATAGCAATCAGCCCCAGCATTTT. This gives the protein CASSQVRGNSNQPQHF.

V gene TRBV6-6 combines with J gene TRBJ2-7; D remains unclear. Germline V CDR1 and CDR2: MNHNY, SVGAGI (reference sequence). The CDR3 totals 13 residues. The V and J ends lost 6 bases and 3 bases respectively, with 12 bases between them. CDR3 amino acids: CASSPNGFYEQYF. In DNA, the CDR3 is TGTGCCAGCAGCCCGAACGGTTTCTACGAGCAGTACTTC.

The genes are TRBV6-6 and TRBJ1-2; the match to TRBD1 covers 7 bases. The CDR3 is made up of 13 amino acids. Trimming removed 10 bases from V and 5 bases from J; junction bases left unmatched: 10. The germline CDR1 and CDR2 sequences are MNHNY and SVGAGI (reference sequence). The CDR3 nucleotides are TGTGCCACCTACAGGGGCGGCATATATGGCTACACCTTC. As protein: CATYRGGIYGYTF.

The V and J genes are TRBV2 and TRBJ2-1, with D perhaps matching TRBD2 (6 bases). CDR3 length: 16 residues. The V end lost 8 bases, the J end lost 0 bases, and 17 bases lay between the germline ends. From germline, CDR1 is SNHLY and CDR2 FYNNEI. In DNA form, the CDR3 reads TGTGCCAGCGGGGGGAAGGCCCCCGGCTCCTACAATGAGCAGTTCTTC. As protein: CASGGKAPGSYNEQFF. The variable domain in full, with the rest retrieved from reference TRBV2 and TRBJ2-1, is EPEVTQTPSHQVTQMGQEVILRCVPISNHLYFYWYRQILGQKVEFLVSFYNNEISEKSEIFDDQFSVERPDGSNFTLKIRSTKLEDSAMYFCASGGKAPGSYNEQFFGPGTRLTVL.

This clone was seen a handful of times. The chain carries TRBV6-5 and TRBJ2-7, with D perhaps matching TRBD2 (6 bases). Trimming left V 8 bases short and J 2 bases short, with 13 bases between. Germline CDR1 and CDR2: MNHEY and SVGAGI. CDR3 length: 13 residues. Written as DNA, the CDR3 is TGTGCCAGCGGGGGGACGGAAGCCTACGAGCAGTACTTC. Translation gives CASGGTEAYEQYF.

The J gene is TRBJ1-4, the V gene TRBV7-9, with 7 nucleotides matching TRBD1. The germline CDR1 and CDR2 sequences are SEHNR and FQNEAQ (reference sequence). J gave up 8 bases and V 3 bases, and 6 bases lay outside the gene matches. This CDR3 spans 14 amino acids. This CDR3 is CASSFQGEGEKLFF. As DNA, the CDR3 is TGTGCCAGCAGCTTTCAGGGGGAAGGGGAAAAACTGTTTTTT.

This rearrangement joins TRBV14 to TRBJ2-7; D is perhaps TRBD1 (6 bases). Trimming removed 3 bases at V and 2 bases at J, with 11 bases between. CDR1 is SGHDN and CDR2 is FVKESK in the germline V gene. The CDR3 spans 14 residues. DNA for the CDR3: TGTGCCAGCAGCCAGGCCTGGGGGCCCTACGAGCAGTACTTC. This gives the protein CASSQAWGPYEQYF.

The gene calls are TRBV7-9 and TRBJ1-2, with TRBD1 matching over 12 bases. Germline CDR1 is SEHNR and CDR2 is FQNEAQ (reference sequence). Trimming removed 5 bases from V and 5 bases from J; junction bases left unmatched: 18. CDR3 length: 19 amino acids. The CDR3 DNA sequence: TGTGCCAGCAGCCACCATCCCGGGACAGGGGGCATCGGTAATTATGGCTACACCTTC. Translating it yields CASSHHPGTGGIGNYGYTF. Looking up the rest from reference TRBV7-9 and TRBJ1-2 gives the full variable domain: DTGVSQNPRHKITKRGQNVTFRCDPISEHNRLYWYRQTLGQGPEFLTYFQNEAQLEKSRLLSDRFSAERPKGSFSTLEIQRTEQGDSAMYLCASSHHPGTGGIGNYGYTFGSGTRLTVV.

The chain carries TRBV9 and TRBJ2-5; possible D gene TRBD2, 6 bases. CDR3 size: 14 residues. V lost 2 bases to trimming and J lost 0 bases, with 8 bases between them. Per the germline V gene, CDR1 is SGDLS and CDR2 is YYNGEE. In DNA, the CDR3 is TGTGCCAGCAGCGTTGGGGGGAACCAAGAGACCCAGTACTTC. Protein sequence: CASSVGGNQETQYF.

The CDR3 reads CASSQVIWREQGDYEQYF. The CDR3 DNA sequence: TGCGCCAGCAGCCAAGTTATATGGCGGGAACAGGGGGATTACGAGCAGTACTTC. V and J are TRBV4-1 and TRBJ2-7; TRBD1 aligns across 8 bases. Germline CDR1 and CDR2: MGHRA and YSYEKL. J lost 4 bases, V lost 1 base, and 15 bases had no gene match. The CDR3 loop spans 18 amino acids.

The chain links TRBV7-8 to TRBJ1-1, with 9 bases identical to TRBD1. This CDR3 has 16 residues. Losses at the gene ends were 2 bases for V and 5 bases for J; bases not matched to a gene: 9. Germline CDR1 is SGHVS and CDR2 is FQNEAQ. CDR3 sequence: CASSLSRDRARTEAFF. CDR3 DNA: TGTGCCAGCAGCTTAAGTCGGGACAGGGCACGGACTGAAGCTTTCTTT.

The rearrangement uses TRBV9 and TRBJ2-1; TRBD2 might be the D (6 bases). Germline-derived CDR1 and CDR2 are SGDLS and YYNGEE. The V gene lost 3 bases and the J gene lost 2 bases, with 15 bases spanning the gap. The CDR3 covers 16 residues. CDR3 in amino acids: CASSGSGGDPYNEQFF. CDR3 coding DNA: TGTGCCAGCAGCGGGAGTGGAGGGGATCCCTACAATGAGCAGTTCTTC.